What follows are 22 T cell receptor beta chains derived from one specimen sequenced in a study of T-cell memory formation after mild COVID-19. TCRdb redid the calling of the 5' RACE reads with MiXCR, one entry per CDR3 protein. There are about 400,000 distinct CDR3 sequences in the sample; 20% to 25% occur only once, and around 8.1% lies in the top ten. Sequenced input: PBMCs or a T cell subset sorted from them (not recorded which). All receptors derive from an adult woman who had mild COVID-19 (a few samples of this study predate the infection). Cell type and time point are not known.

This clonotype has only a few counts. The genes are TRBV9 and TRBJ2-3; TRBD2 agrees at 9 bases. Germline CDR1 is SGDLS and CDR2 is YYNGEE. CDR3 length equals 20 residues. Unmatched junction bases numbered 14, after V lost 0 bases and J lost 0 bases. The CDR3 sequence: CASSVDPFPLTSGSTDTQYF. Written as DNA, the CDR3 is TGTGCCAGCAGCGTAGACCCCTTCCCCCTCACTAGCGGGAGCACAGATACGCAGTATTTT.

There are a few counts of this clonotype. The V call is TRBV29-1, the J call TRBJ2-5, with D perhaps matching TRBD1 (5 bases). V shed 3 bases and J shed 1 base, with 12 bases lying between them. Germline values: CDR1 SQVTM, CDR2 ANQGSEA. The CDR3 is 14 amino acids. The CDR3 protein is CSVDWGPSQETQYF. The DNA for the CDR3 is TGCAGCGTTGATTGGGGCCCTTCCCAAGAGACCCAGTACTTC.

The rearrangement uses TRBV27 and TRBJ1-5, with a possible D match to TRBD1 (5 bases). CDR1 MNHEY and CDR2 SMNVEV come from the germline V gene (reference sequence). The V end was cut by 6 bases, the J end by 0 bases, with 15 bases between. The length of the CDR3 is 16 residues. The CDR3 protein is CASSRRGLYSNQPQHF. In DNA form, the CDR3 reads TGTGCCAGCAGCCGCCGGGGACTCTATAGCAATCAGCCCCAGCATTTT.

This clonotype has a handful of counts. The CDR3 DNA is TGCAGCGTCGCCCGGGACGGACGACAAAACAATGAGCAGTTCTTC. Its translation: CSVARDGRQNNEQFF. This rearrangement joins TRBV29-1 to TRBJ2-1, with D perhaps given as TRBD1 or TRBD2 (5 bases each). This CDR3 has 15 amino acids. V lost 6 bases to trimming and J lost 5 bases, with 20 bases between them. Germline values: CDR1 SQVTM, CDR2 ANQGSEA.

The V call is TRBV12-3 or TRBV12-4, the J call TRBJ2-5; TRBD2 agrees at 10 bases. The CDR3 loop spans 16 amino acids. The J segment lost 1 base and the V segment lost 6 bases, leaving 8 bases of the junction unmatched. CDR3 region: CASRPGLAAIQETQYF. Here the CDR3 DNA reads TGTGCCAGCAGACCCGGACTAGCGGCAATCCAAGAGACCCAGTACTTC.

This clonotype was detected ten times or more. The chain carries TRBV5-1 and TRBJ1-2; D unclear. Germline CDR1 is SGHRS and CDR2 is YFSETQ. The ends were cut back, 0 bases at V and 2 bases at J, with 5 bases in the middle. CDR3 length: 13 amino acids. The CDR3 here is CASSLARNYGYTF. CDR3 coding DNA: TGCGCCAGCAGCTTGGCCAGGAACTATGGCTACACCTTC.

The sample holds a few counts of this clonotype. This rearrangement joins TRBV7-2 to TRBJ2-1, with TRBD2 matching over 9 bases. The length of the CDR3 is 16 residues. Losses at the gene ends were 3 bases for V and 0 bases for J; bases not matched to a gene: 3. CDR1 is SGHTA and CDR2 is FQGNSA in the germline V gene. This CDR3 reads CASSFRLAASYNEQFF. CDR3 DNA sequence: TGTGCCAGCAGCTTCCGACTAGCGGCCTCCTACAATGAGCAGTTCTTC.

In its sample, this clonotype was seen many times. The chain combines TRBV6-4 with TRBJ2-3, with D perhaps TRBD2 (5 bases). This CDR3 has 14 amino acids. Trimming cost V 2 bases and J 0 bases, with 6 bases left between them. Germline-derived CDR1 and CDR2 are MRHNA and SNTAGT. The CDR3, as DNA: TGTGCCAGCAGTGACGGCGGGAGCACAGATACGCAGTATTTT. Translation: CASSDGGSTDTQYF.

The table lists this clonotype with a count of one. The chain links TRBV3-1 to TRBJ2-7, with D perhaps given as TRBD1 or TRBD2 (5 bases each). The CDR3 sequence is 14 residues long. Looked up from germline, CDR1 is LGHDT and CDR2 is YNNKEL (reference sequence). V lost 7 bases and J lost 2, with 15 bases in between. The CDR3 DNA follows: TGTGCCAGCAATGCCGGGACCCGCCCCTACGAGCAGTACTTC. This encodes CASNAGTRPYEQYF.

CDR3 residues: CASSESRGAFF. The CDR3 nucleotides are TGTGCCAGCAGTGAAAGCCGGGGAGCTTTCTTT. The genes are TRBV6-1 and TRBJ1-1; D remains unclear. CDR1 is MNHNS and CDR2 is SASEGT in the germline V gene. The CDR3 is 11 amino acids. V gave up 2 bases and J gave up 10 bases, with 8 bases separating them.

CDR3 sequence: CASSSDGTNSPLHF. The CDR3 region has the DNA TGTGCCAGCAGCTCGGACGGGACCAATTCACCCCTCCACTTT. The chain uses TRBV5-4 and TRBJ1-6; perhaps TRBD1 as D (5 bases). The CDR3 loop spans 14 amino acids. The germline V gene encodes CDR1 SGHNT and CDR2 YYREEE (reference sequence). With 3 bases removed from V and 7 bases from J, the gap between germline ends came to 11 bases.

The V call is TRBV3-1, the J call TRBJ2-5, with 11 bases matching TRBD2. V shed 1 base and J 5 bases; nucleotides not matched to a gene: 3. This CDR3 comprises 15 residues. The V gene's germline CDR1 is LGHDT and CDR2 YNNKEL (reference sequence). CDR3 sequence (DNA): TGTGCCAGCAGCCAAGGGACTAGCGGGTTTGAGACCCAGTACTTC. It encodes CASSQGTSGFETQYF.

In its sample, this clonotype was seen many times. This chain joins TRBV5-1 and TRBJ2-1; D ambiguous. CDR3 length: 16 amino acids. V was shortened by 0 bases and J by 2 bases, with 12 bases between the two germline ends. Germline V CDR1 and CDR2: SGHRS, YFSETQ. The CDR3 nucleotides read TGCGCCAGCAGCTTGGGGTGGGAAACTGCCTACAATGAGCAGTTCTTC. Its translation is CASSLGWETAYNEQFF.

The table lists this clonotype with many counts. This chain links TRBV11-2 with TRBJ2-5; tentatively, D is TRBD2 (5 bases). Deletions cut 1 base from V and 8 bases from J, with 11 bases between. The CDR3 contains 13 residues. Germline V gene sequence: CDR1 SGHAT, CDR2 FQNNGV. The chain's CDR3 is CASSLASNHTQYF. The CDR3 nucleotides read TGTGCCAGCAGCTTAGCTAGCAATCATACCCAGTACTTC.

The V and J genes are TRBV11-3 and TRBJ2-7; D is perhaps TRBD2 (5 bases). Trimming removed 0 bases at V and 2 bases at J, with 14 bases between. There are 16 residues in the CDR3. Germline V CDR1 and CDR2: SGHNT, YENEEA. CDR3 protein: CASSLDFGADAYEQYF. The CDR3 coding sequence is TGTGCCAGCAGCTTAGATTTTGGAGCGGATGCCTACGAGCAGTACTTC.

This chain uses TRBV4-1 with TRBJ2-1, with 10 bases lining up with TRBD2. The CDR3 totals 17 residues. Germline-derived CDR1 and CDR2 are MGHRA and YSYEKL. The V and J ends lost 1 base and 4 bases, in that order; junction bases with no gene match: 7. Here the CDR3 DNA reads TGCGCCAGCAGCCAAGTCCCTGGACTAGCGGAGTACAATGAGCAGTTCTTC. It is translated as CASSQVPGLAEYNEQFF.

The chain recombines TRBV12-3 or TRBV12-4 with TRBJ1-1, with unresolved D. Deletions cut 3 bases from V and 6 bases from J, with 11 bases between. The CDR3 length is 13 residues. CDR3 in amino acids: CASSFGRFAEAFF. The CDR3 coding sequence is TGTGCCAGCAGTTTTGGACGATTCGCTGAAGCTTTCTTT.

This clonotype was observed a few times. The rearrangement joins TRBV7-9 to TRBJ1-2; 9 nucleotides line up with TRBD1. The CDR3 has 15 amino acids. J was trimmed by 4 bases and V by 5 bases; bases with no gene match: 8. The germline CDR1 and CDR2 sequences are SEHNR and FQNEAQ (reference sequence). The CDR3 here is CASSPMDRGLYGYTF. In nucleotides, the CDR3 is TGTGCCAGCAGCCCAATGGACAGGGGCCTCTATGGCTACACCTTC.

J is TRBJ2-7 and V is TRBV7-2, with 8 bases lining up with TRBD2. Germline CDR1 reads SGHTA; CDR2 reads FQGNSA. V dropped 5 bases and J dropped 4; count of bases not matched to a gene: 13. The CDR3 loop spans 16 amino acids. The CDR3 nucleotides read TGTGCCAGCAGCCCCCGTGGTAGCGGGGTGATTTACGAGCAGTACTTC. Encoded protein: CASSPRGSGVIYEQYF.

In this sample, this clonotype turned up many times. The rearrangement uses TRBV20-1 and TRBJ1-6; a possible D gene is TRBD1 (5 bases). The CDR3 loop spans 16 amino acids. Germline CDR1 is DFQATT and CDR2 is SNEGSKA (reference sequence). The V gene lost 4 bases and the J gene lost 10 bases, with 23 bases spanning the gap. CDR3 DNA sequence: TGCAGTGCTAACCCCTCTCGAGGGGCGAGGGGATCACCCCTCCACTTT. It codes for CSANPSRGARGSPLHF.

This sequence joins TRBV20-1 and TRBJ2-2; 10 bases fit TRBD2. J lost 5 bases, V lost 3 bases, and 15 bases had no gene match. This CDR3 is built from 18 residues. Germline V gene data show CDR1 as DFQATT and CDR2 as SNEGSKA (reference sequence). CDR3 in DNA: TGCAGTGCTAGTTTCTTAAGAGCGGGAGGGCCTGGAACCGGGGAGCTGTTTTTT. Amino acids: CSASFLRAGGPGTGELFF.

The chain links TRBV4-2 to TRBJ2-7, with TRBD1 matching over 8 bases. The CDR3 length is 14 residues. From germline, CDR1 is LGHNA and CDR2 YNFKEQ. V trimming: 1 base; J trimming: 4 bases; junction bases outside the gene matches: 3. The chain's CDR3 is CASSQGTGRYEQYF. CDR3 DNA: TGTGCCAGCAGCCAAGGGACAGGGAGGTACGAGCAGTACTTC.